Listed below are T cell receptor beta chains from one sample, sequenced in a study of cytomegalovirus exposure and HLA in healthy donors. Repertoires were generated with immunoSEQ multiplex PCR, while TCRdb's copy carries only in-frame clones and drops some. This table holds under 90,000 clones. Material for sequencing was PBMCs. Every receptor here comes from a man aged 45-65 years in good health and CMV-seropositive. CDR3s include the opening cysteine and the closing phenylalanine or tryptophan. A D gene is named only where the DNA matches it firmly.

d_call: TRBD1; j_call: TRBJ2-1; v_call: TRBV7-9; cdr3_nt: TGTGCCAGCAGCTTGGACAGGGGTGCGTCTAATGAGCAGTTCTTC; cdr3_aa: CASSLDRGASNEQFF
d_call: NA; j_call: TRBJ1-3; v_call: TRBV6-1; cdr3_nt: TGTGCCAGCATTATGCATCATCTAGGTGGAAACACCATATATTTT; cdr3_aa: CASIMHHLGGNTIYF
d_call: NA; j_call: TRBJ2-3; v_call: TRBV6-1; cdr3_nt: TGTGCCAGCGAGAGCGCCGGCGGGGATACGCAGTATTTT; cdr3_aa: CASESAGGDTQYF
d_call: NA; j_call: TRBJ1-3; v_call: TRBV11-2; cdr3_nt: TGTGCCAGCAGCTTAGCCCTATATAGCTCTGGAAACACCATATATTTT; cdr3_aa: CASSLALYSSGNTIYF
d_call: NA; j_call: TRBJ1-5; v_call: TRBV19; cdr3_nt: TGTGCCAGTAGTTGGACAGTCCCCAATCAGCCCCAGCATTTT; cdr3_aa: CASSWTVPNQPQHF
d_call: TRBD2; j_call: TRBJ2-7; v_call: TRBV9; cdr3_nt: TGTGCCAGCAGCCCCCGGACTAGCGGGGCCAACGAGCAGTACTTC; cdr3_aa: CASSPRTSGANEQYF
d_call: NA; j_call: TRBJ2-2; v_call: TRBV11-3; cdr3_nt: TGTGCCAGCACCCGTTTTGGAGGGTCGGGCACCGGGGAGCTGTTTTTT; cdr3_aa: CASTRFGGSGTGELFF
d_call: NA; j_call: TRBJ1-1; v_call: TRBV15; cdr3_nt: TGTGCCACCAGCACAGACAGAAACACTGAAGCTTTCTTT; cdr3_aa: CATSTDRNTEAFF
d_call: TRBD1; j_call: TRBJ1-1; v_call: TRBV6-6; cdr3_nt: TGTGCCAGCAGTTACACCGGACAGGGGTTTCCTGAAGCTTTCTTT; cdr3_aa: CASSYTGQGFPEAFF
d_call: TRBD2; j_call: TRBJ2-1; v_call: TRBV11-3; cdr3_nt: TGTGCCAGCAGCTTAGAGGCGGGAGGCGGCAATGAGCAGTTCTTC; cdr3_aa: CASSLEAGGGNEQFF
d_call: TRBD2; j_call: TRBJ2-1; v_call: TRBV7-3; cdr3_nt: TGTGCCAGCAGCCCAGGACTAGCGGGAGTTTCGTTCTTC; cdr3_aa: CASSPGLAGVSFF
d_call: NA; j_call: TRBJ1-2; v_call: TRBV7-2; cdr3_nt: TGTGCCAGCAGCTTCCCCCCCGGGGTCGGAGGTGGCTACACCTTC; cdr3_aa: CASSFPPGVGGGYTF
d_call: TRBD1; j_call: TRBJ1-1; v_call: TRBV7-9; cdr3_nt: TGTGCCAGCAGCAACAGGGGTAACACTGAAGCTTTCTTT; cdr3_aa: CASSNRGNTEAFF
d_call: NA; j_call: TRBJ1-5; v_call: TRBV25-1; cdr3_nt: TGTGCCAGCAGTGAAGACGGGAATCAGCCCCAGCATTTT; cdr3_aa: CASSEDGNQPQHF
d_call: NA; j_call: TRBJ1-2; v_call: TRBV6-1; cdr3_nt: TGTGCCAGCACCTCAGAGGTAGTGATTAACTATGGCTACACCTTC; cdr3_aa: CASTSEVVINYGYTF
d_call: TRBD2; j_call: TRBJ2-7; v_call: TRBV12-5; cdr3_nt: TGTGCTAGTGGTTTCCTAGCGGGGGGTGAGCAGTACTTC; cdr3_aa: CASGFLAGGEQYF
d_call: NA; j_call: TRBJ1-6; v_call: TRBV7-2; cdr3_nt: TGTGCCAGCAGCCTCAGACCCGCCGGGAATTCACCCCTCCACTTT; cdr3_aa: CASSLRPAGNSPLHF
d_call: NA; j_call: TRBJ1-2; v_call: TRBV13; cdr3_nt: TGTGCCAGCAGCGAGGTTCGGTTCTATGGCTACACCTTC; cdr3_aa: CASSEVRFYGYTF
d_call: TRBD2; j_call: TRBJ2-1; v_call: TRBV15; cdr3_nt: TGTGCCACCAGCAGAGGGGGACTAGCGGGAGTGGGCTCCTACAATGAGCAGTTCTTC; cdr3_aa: CATSRGGLAGVGSYNEQFF
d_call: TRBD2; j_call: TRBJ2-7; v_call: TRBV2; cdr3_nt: TGTGCCAGCAGTGAAGCGCGGGGACTAGCGGCCTACGAGCAGTACTTC; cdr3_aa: CASSEARGLAAYEQYF
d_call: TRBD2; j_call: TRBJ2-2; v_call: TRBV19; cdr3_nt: TGTGCCAGTAGTATAGGGCTAGCGGGAGACTCCGGGGAGCTGTTTTTT; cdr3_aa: CASSIGLAGDSGELFF
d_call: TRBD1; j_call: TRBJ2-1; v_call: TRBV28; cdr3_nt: TGTGCCAGCAGTTTCCAATACCCCGGGACCAGGGGGCACTACAATGAGCAGTTCTTC; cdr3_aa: CASSFQYPGTRGHYNEQFF
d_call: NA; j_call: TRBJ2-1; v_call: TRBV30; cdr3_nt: TGTGCCTGGACTCGCGGGTCCTACAATGAGCAGTTCTTC; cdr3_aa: CAWTRGSYNEQFF
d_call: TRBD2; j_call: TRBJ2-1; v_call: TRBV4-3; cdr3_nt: TGCGCCAGCAGCCAATTTTGGACTAGCGGGGCCTACAATGAGCAGTTCTTC; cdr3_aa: CASSQFWTSGAYNEQFF